Presented here are 26 T cell receptor beta chains from one specimen sequenced in a study of T cell responses to AZD1222 COVID-19 vaccine. Libraries were prepared by immunoSEQ multiplex PCR; TCRdb keeps only in-frame clonotypes and omits some of them. The table lists about 270,000 clones, approximately 94% of them singletons. The sample in question was peripheral blood, obtained 28 days after the second AZD1222 dose. These receptor sequences come from an adult who received the AZD1222 COVID-19 vaccine.

The DNA of the CDR3 is TGTGCCAGCAGGGGAACACTAGACCTGAACACCGGGGAGCTGTTTTTT. It translates to CASRGTLDLNTGELFF. V gene TRBV2 combines with J gene TRBJ2-2; D is possibly TRBD2 (5 bases). Germline V gene lookup returns CDR1 SNHLY and CDR2 FYNNEI. V gave up 6 bases and J gave up 1 base, with 15 bases separating them. The CDR3 spans 16 residues.

V gene TRBV2 combines with J gene TRBJ1-1; D is uncertain. The V and J ends lost 9 bases and 1 base respectively, with 9 bases between them. Germline values: CDR1 SNHLY, CDR2 FYNNEI. This CDR3 region has 12 residues. CDR3 nucleotides: TGTGCCAGTGGCGGGAAGAACACTGAAGCTTTCTTT. It translates to CASGGKNTEAFF.

The chain recombines TRBV7-8 with TRBJ2-2; D gene uncertain. The CDR3 loop spans 15 amino acids. The germline V gene encodes CDR1 SGHVS and CDR2 FQNEAQ. V dropped 5 bases and J dropped 7 bases, with 17 bases sitting between them. For the CDR3, the DNA is TGTGCCAGCAGCCGTATAGGCGGCTCGGGCGGGGAGCTGTTTTTT. This sequence encodes CASSRIGGSGGELFF.

The chain carries TRBV11-2 and TRBJ1-6; D remains ambiguous. This CDR3 has 12 amino acids. V lost 5 bases to trimming and J lost 4 bases, with 3 bases between them. Looked up from germline, CDR1 is SGHAT and CDR2 is FQNNGV. The CDR3: CASSPYNSPLHF. CDR3 nucleotide sequence: TGTGCCAGCAGCCCTTATAATTCACCCCTCCACTTT.

The V gene is TRBV7-2, the J gene TRBJ2-7; D unresolved. This CDR3 contains 11 residues. Deletions cut 4 bases from V and 5 bases from J, with 6 bases between. CDR1 SGHTA and CDR2 FQGNSA come from the germline V gene. This chain's CDR3 is CASSSADEQYF. The CDR3 region has the DNA TGTGCCAGCAGCTCAGCTGACGAGCAGTACTTC.

This sequence joins TRBV10-1 and TRBJ2-1; D is undetermined. Germline V gene lookup returns CDR1 WNHNN and CDR2 SYGVQD (reference sequence). V lost 0 bases, J lost 9 bases, and 15 bases lay in between. The CDR3 is made up of 15 amino acids. CDR3 in DNA: TGCGCCAGCAGTGAGTCTGTCAGAGGAGTCGGTGAGCAGTTCTTC. It codes for CASSESVRGVGEQFF.

This chain links TRBV9 with TRBJ1-2; D ambiguous. This CDR3 region has 13 residues. Germline CDR1 is SGDLS and CDR2 is YYNGEE. Trimming removed 3 bases from V and 4 bases from J, with 10 bases in between. Written as DNA, the CDR3 is TGTGCCAGCAGCGCCGGGCCCCTCTATGGCTACACCTTC. This codes for CASSAGPLYGYTF. The full variable domain, in which reference TRBV9 and TRBJ1-2 provide the parts outside the CDR3, is DSGVTQTPKHLITATGQRVTLRCSPRSGDLSVYWYQQSLDQGLQFLIQYYNGEERAKGNILERFSAQQFPDLHSELNLSSLELGDSALYFCASSAGPLYGYTFGSGTRLTVV.

V and J are TRBV7-9 and TRBJ2-1; TRBD1 might be the D (6 bases). The CDR3 runs to 15 residues. Trimming removed 3 bases from V and 4 bases from J, with 13 bases in between. Germline V lookup: CDR1 SEHNR, CDR2 FQNEAQ (reference sequence). The chain's CDR3 is CASSFDRGQYNEQFF. CDR3 nucleotides: TGTGCCAGCAGCTTCGACCGTGGACAGTACAATGAGCAGTTCTTC.

With regard to this clone: The identical CDR3 is also encoded by other nucleotide sequences in the sample. This sequence joins TRBV18 and TRBJ2-3; D unclear. CDR3 length: 13 amino acids. Germline assignment: CDR1 KGHSH and CDR2 LQKENI. Trimming removed 3 bases at V and 0 bases at J, with 4 bases between. CDR3 region: CASSPPSTDTQYF. The CDR3 DNA sequence: TGTGCCAGCTCACCTCCCAGCACAGATACGCAGTATTTT. Looking up the rest from reference TRBV18 and TRBJ2-3 gives the full variable domain: NAGVMQNPRHLVRRRGQEARLRCSPMKGHSHVYWYRQLPEEGLKFMVYLQKENIIDESGMPKERFSAEFPKEGPSILRIQQVVRGDSAAYFCASSPPSTDTQYFGPGTRLTVL.

This rearrangement joins TRBV28 to TRBJ2-7; D remains unclear. The germline V gene has CDR1 MDHEN and CDR2 SYDVKM. The CDR3 is 13 amino acids. The ends were cut back, 6 bases at V and 2 bases at J, with 11 bases in the middle. Written as DNA, the CDR3 is TGTGCCAGCAGCTCACCGACCCCCTACGAGCAGTACTTC. This codes for CASSSPTPYEQYF.

With respect to this clone: This specimen includes other DNA sequences encoding the same CDR3. This chain uses TRBV10-3 with TRBJ2-1; no definite D call. Trimming took 8 bases from V and 7 from J, leaving 9 bases between them. This CDR3 is 11 amino acids long. The germline gives CDR1 ENHRY, CDR2 SYGVKD. The CDR3 is CAISEGNEQFF. The CDR3 DNA is TGTGCCATCTCGGAAGGGAATGAGCAGTTCTTC.

The rearrangement joins TRBV11-2 to TRBJ1-6, with D maybe TRBD1 (6 bases). Trimming took off 5 bases at V and 10 bases at J, with 18 bases between the two ends. Germline CDR1 SGHAT, CDR2 FQNNGV. There are 15 residues in the CDR3. The CDR3 sequence: CASSPSTGFYSPLHF. The CDR3 nucleotides are TGTGCCAGCAGCCCGTCGACAGGCTTTTACTCACCCCTCCACTTT.

CDR3 sequence (DNA): TGTGCCAGCAGTAAAACAGGGGGGTCCAACGTCCTGACTTTC. Its translation is CASSKTGGSNVLTF. V gene TRBV7-6 combines with J gene TRBJ2-6; 8 bases map to TRBD1. Germline CDR1 is SGHVS and CDR2 is FNYEAQ. This CDR3 spans 14 amino acids. V shed 6 bases and J 8 bases; nucleotides not matched to a gene: 6.

The rearrangement links TRBV19 to TRBJ1-5, with D maybe TRBD1 (5 bases). CDR3 length equals 15 residues. CDR1 and CDR2 from the germline V gene are LNHDA and SQIVND (reference sequence). With 9 bases removed from V and 0 bases from J, the gap between germline ends came to 15 bases. CDR3 coding DNA: TGTGCCAGCCGACCGACAGCCTATAGCAATCAGCCCCAGCATTTT. This gives the protein CASRPTAYSNQPQHF.

The genes are TRBV11-2 and TRBJ2-3; 8 positions agree with TRBD1. CDR3 length: 15 residues. J was trimmed by 1 base and V by 5 bases; bases with no gene match: 5. Germline V lookup: CDR1 SGHAT, CDR2 FQNNGV. DNA for the CDR3: TGTGCCAGCAGCCTGGACAGGGTCGGCACAGATACGCAGTATTTT. This translates into CASSLDRVGTDTQYF.

The V gene is TRBV28, the J gene TRBJ1-5; D not certain. Germline lookup yields CDR1 MDHEN and CDR2 SYDVKM. The V gene lost 10 bases and the J gene lost 4 bases, with 17 bases spanning the gap. The CDR3 contains 14 residues. The CDR3 DNA sequence: TGTGCCACCGAGAGAGAGCAACGTAATCAGCCCCAGCATTTT. Its protein is CATEREQRNQPQHF.

The rearrangement joins TRBV3-1 (or the pseudogene TRBV3-2) to TRBJ2-3; TRBD2 matches at 8 bases. V shed 5 bases, J shed 6 bases, and the junction held 4 bases outside the gene matches. CDR1 and CDR2 (germline): LGHDT, YNNKEL (reference sequence). There are 13 residues in the CDR3. CDR3 in DNA: TGTGCCAGCAGCGCGGGGGGTCGGGATACGCAGTATTTT. Translated, it gives CASSAGGRDTQYF.

The V gene is TRBV12-3 or TRBV12-4, the J gene TRBJ1-3; no clear D. V was cut by 4 bases and J by 4 bases, with 8 bases left in between. The length of the CDR3 is 13 residues. CDR3 nucleotide sequence: TGTGCCAGCAGTTCACAGTGGGGAAACACCATATATTTT. This translates into CASSSQWGNTIYF.

The chain carries TRBV5-1 and TRBJ2-3; 14 bases line up with TRBD2. V was pared by 4 bases and J by 3 bases, with 4 bases of the junction left unmatched. CDR1 and CDR2 from the germline V gene are SGHRS and YFSETQ. The CDR3 contains 16 residues. The CDR3 DNA reads as TGCGCCAGCAGCCCCGGACTAGCGGGGGGAACAGATACGCAGTATTTT. Protein: CASSPGLAGGTDTQYF.

J is TRBJ2-7 and V is TRBV5-1, with a tentative D call TRBD2 (6 bases). V lost 4 bases and J lost 3, with 17 bases in between. The CDR3 runs to 15 residues. CDR1 and CDR2 from the germline V gene are SGHRS and YFSETQ. CDR3 sequence (DNA): TGCGCCAGCAGCGTACCCGGGGGACCGCTCTACGAGCAGTACTTC. Encoded protein: CASSVPGGPLYEQYF.

The chain employs TRBV6-5 and TRBJ2-3; the D gene is possibly TRBD1 (6 bases). The CDR3 has 15 residues. Trimming cost V 6 bases and J 3 bases, with 16 bases left between them. CDR1 and CDR2 from the germline V gene are MNHEY and SVGAGI. The DNA for the CDR3 is TGTGCCAGCAGAACACAGGGATCCGGAACAGATACGCAGTATTTT. Its translation: CASRTQGSGTDTQYF.

The CDR3 spells CASSPDTGTQEAFF. The CDR3 region has the DNA TGTGCCAGCAGCCCGGATACCGGGACACAAGAAGCTTTCTTT. The chain uses TRBV3-1 (or the pseudogene TRBV3-2) and TRBJ1-1; D is perhaps TRBD1 (6 bases). Trimming left V 4 bases short and J 8 bases short, with 17 bases between. CDR3 length: 14 residues. Germline CDR1 is LGHDT and CDR2 is YNNKEL (reference sequence).

This clone appeared once. V usage is TRBV7-7 and J usage is TRBJ1-1; 9 bases are a match to TRBD1. With V trimmed by 5 bases and J by 8 bases, 12 bases remained unmatched. CDR3 length: 15 amino acids. Germline V gene sequence: CDR1 SSHAT, CDR2 FNYEAQ (reference sequence). The CDR3 DNA sequence: TGTGCCAGCAGCACGGTCCTCTGGACAGGGGCAGAAGCTTTCTTT. Protein sequence: CASSTVLWTGAEAFF. Full variable domain (rest looked up from reference TRBV7-7 and TRBJ1-1): GAGVSQSPRYKVTKRGQDVTLRCDPISSHATLYWYQQALGQGPEFLTYFNYEAQPDKSGLPSDRFSAERPEGSISTLTIQRTEQRDSAMYRCASSTVLWTGAEAFFGQGTRLTVV.

This clone appeared once. The chain is built from TRBV28 and TRBJ2-1; 11 bases are shared with TRBD2. This CDR3 spans 16 amino acids. Germline assignment: CDR1 MDHEN and CDR2 SYDVKM. V lost 6 bases to trimming and J lost 3 bases; unmatched junction nucleotides: 7. The DNA for the CDR3 is TGTGCCAGCAGCTCCCCCGGGACTAGCGGCTACAATGAGCAGTTCTTC. It specifies CASSSPGTSGYNEQFF.

This chain joins TRBV28 and TRBJ2-3, with 7 bases identical to TRBD1. This CDR3 spans 14 amino acids. Germline CDR1 and CDR2: MDHEN and SYDVKM. V dropped 5 bases and J dropped 4; count of bases not matched to a gene: 6. The CDR3 reads CASSPHQGADTQYF. Written as DNA, the CDR3 is TGTGCCAGCAGTCCCCACCAGGGGGCAGATACGCAGTATTTT.

The rearrangement uses TRBV5-1 and TRBJ1-2, with 8 bases lining up with TRBD1. Germline CDR1 SGHRS, CDR2 YFSETQ. Losses at the gene ends were 0 bases for V and 7 bases for J; bases not matched to a gene: 11. There are 16 residues in the CDR3. CDR3 DNA sequence: TGCGCCAGCAGCTTGGGACAGGGGTACTCGGAGGGTGGCTACACCTTC. Amino acid sequence: CASSLGQGYSEGGYTF.